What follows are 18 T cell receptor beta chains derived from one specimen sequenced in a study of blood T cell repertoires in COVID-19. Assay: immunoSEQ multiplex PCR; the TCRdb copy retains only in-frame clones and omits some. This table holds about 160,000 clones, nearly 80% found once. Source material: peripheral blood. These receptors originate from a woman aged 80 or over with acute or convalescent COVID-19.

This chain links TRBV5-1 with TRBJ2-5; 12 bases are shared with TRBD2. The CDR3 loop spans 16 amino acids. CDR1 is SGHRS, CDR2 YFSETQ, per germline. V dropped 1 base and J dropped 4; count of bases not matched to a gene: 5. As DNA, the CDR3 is TGCGCCAGCAGCTTGATCACTAGCGGGGGGCTAGAGACCCAGTACTTC. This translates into CASSLITSGGLETQYF. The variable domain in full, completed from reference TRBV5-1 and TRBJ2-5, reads KAGVTQTPRYLIKTRGQQVTLSCSPISGHRSVSWYQQTPGQGLQFLFEYFSETQRNKGNFPGRFSGRQFSNSRSEMNVSTLELGDSALYLCASSLITSGGLETQYFGPGTRLLVL.

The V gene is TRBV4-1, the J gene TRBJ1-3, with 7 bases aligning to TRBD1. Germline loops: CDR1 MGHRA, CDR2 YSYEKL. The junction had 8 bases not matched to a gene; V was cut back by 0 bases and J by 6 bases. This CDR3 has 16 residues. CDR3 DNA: TGCGCCAGCAGCCAAGATGAGGGGACAGCCTTAAACACCATATATTTT. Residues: CASSQDEGTALNTIYF.

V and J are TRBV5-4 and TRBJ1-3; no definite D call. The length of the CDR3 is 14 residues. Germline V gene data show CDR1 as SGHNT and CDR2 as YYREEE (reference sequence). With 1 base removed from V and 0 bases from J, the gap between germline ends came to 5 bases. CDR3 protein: CASSLPNSGNTIYF. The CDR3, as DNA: TGTGCCAGCAGCTTGCCCAACTCTGGAAACACCATATATTTT.

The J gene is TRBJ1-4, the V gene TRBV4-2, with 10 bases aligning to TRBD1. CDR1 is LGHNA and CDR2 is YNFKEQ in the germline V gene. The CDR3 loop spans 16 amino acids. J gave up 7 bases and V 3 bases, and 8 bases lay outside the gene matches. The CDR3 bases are TGTGCCAGCAGCCAGAGAGACAGGGGGCTAGTTGAAAAACTGTTTTTT. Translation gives CASSQRDRGLVEKLFF.

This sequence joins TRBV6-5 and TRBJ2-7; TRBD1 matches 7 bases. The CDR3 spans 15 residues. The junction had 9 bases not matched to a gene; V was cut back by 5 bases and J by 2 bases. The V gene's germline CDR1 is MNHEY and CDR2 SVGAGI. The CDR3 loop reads CASSTSGQEPYEQYF. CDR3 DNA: TGTGCCAGCAGTACGTCTGGACAGGAGCCCTACGAGCAGTACTTC.

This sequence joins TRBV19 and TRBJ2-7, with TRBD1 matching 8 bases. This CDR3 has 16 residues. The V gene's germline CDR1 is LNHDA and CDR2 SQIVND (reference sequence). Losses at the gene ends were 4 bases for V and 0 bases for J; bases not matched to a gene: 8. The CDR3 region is CASSSLGQGLSYEQYF. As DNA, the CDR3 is TGTGCCAGTAGTAGCCTAGGACAGGGCCTCTCCTACGAGCAGTACTTC.

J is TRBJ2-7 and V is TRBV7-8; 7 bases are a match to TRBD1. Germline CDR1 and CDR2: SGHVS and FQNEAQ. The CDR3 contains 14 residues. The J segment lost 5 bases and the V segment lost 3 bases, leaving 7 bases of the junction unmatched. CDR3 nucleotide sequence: TGTGCCAGCAGCTTTCGCAGGGGGTATGACGAGCAGTACTTC. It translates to CASSFRRGYDEQYF. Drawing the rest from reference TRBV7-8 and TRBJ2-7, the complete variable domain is GAGVSQSPRYKVAKRGQDVALRCDPISGHVSLFWYQQALGQGPEFLTYFQNEAQLDKSGLPSDRFFAERPEGSVSTLKIQRTQQEDSAVYLCASSFRRGYDEQYFGPGTRLTVT.

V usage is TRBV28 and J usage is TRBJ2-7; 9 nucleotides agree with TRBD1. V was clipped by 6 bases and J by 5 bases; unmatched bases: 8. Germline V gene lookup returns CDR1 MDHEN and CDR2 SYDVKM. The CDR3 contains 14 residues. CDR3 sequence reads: CASSIQTGGHEQYF. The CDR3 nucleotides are TGTGCCAGCAGCATCCAAACAGGGGGCCACGAGCAGTACTTC. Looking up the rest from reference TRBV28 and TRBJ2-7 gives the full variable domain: DVKVTQSSRYLVKRTGEKVFLECVQDMDHENMFWYRQDPGLGLRLIYFSYDVKMKEKGDIPEGYSVSREKKERFSLILESASTNQTSMYLCASSIQTGGHEQYFGPGTRLTVT.

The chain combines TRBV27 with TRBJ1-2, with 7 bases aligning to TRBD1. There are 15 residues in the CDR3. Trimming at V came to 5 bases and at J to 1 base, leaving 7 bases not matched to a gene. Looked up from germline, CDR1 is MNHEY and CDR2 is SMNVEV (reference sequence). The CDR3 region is CASSGQVGNNYGYTF. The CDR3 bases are TGTGCCAGCAGTGGACAGGTGGGAAATAACTATGGCTACACCTTC.

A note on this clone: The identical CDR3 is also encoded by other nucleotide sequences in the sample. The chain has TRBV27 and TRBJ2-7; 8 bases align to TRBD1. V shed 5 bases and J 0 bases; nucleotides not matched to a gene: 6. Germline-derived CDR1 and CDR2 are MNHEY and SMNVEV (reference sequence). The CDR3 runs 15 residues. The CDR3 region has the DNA TGTGCCAGCAGTCCCGGGACAGGAAGCTCCTACGAGCAGTACTTC. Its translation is CASSPGTGSSYEQYF.

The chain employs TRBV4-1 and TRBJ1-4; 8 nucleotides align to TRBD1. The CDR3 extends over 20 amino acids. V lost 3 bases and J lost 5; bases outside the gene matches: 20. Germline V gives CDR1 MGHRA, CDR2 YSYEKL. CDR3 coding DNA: TGCGCCAGCAGCCACCCGAGACAGGGGCTTCACTCCCATCCAAATGAAAAACTGTTTTTT. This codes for CASSHPRQGLHSHPNEKLFF.

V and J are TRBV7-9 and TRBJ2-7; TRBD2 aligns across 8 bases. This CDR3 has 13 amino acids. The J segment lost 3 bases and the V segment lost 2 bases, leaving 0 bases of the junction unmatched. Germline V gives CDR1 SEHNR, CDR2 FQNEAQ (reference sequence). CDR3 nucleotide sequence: TGTGCCAGCAGCTTAAGCGGGAGCTACGAGCAGTACTTC. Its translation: CASSLSGSYEQYF.

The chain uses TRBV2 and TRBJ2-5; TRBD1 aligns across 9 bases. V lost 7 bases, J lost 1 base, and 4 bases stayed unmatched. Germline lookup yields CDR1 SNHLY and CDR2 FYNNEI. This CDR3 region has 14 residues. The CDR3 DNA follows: TGTGCCAGCACCCGGGACAGGGCCCAAGAGACCCAGTACTTC. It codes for CASTRDRAQETQYF.

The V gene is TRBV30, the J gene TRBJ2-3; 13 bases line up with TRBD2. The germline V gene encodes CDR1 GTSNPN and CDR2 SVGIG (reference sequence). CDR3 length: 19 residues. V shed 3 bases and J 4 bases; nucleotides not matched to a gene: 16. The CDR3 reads CAWSSLGLAGNIPADTQYF. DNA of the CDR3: TGTGCCTGGAGCTCCCTGGGACTAGCGGGGAACATTCCCGCAGATACGCAGTATTTT.

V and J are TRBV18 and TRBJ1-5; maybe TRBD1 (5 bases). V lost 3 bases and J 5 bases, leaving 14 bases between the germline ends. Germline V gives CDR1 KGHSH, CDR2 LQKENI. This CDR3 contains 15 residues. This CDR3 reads CASSPRGGLDQPQHF. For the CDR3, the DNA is TGTGCCAGCTCACCTCGCGGGGGTTTGGATCAGCCCCAGCATTTT.

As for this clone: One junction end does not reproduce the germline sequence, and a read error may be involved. The CDR3 region is CASSLTVRDPYNEQFF. The CDR3 DNA is TGTGCTAGCAGCTTAACAGTCAGGGATCCCTACAATGAGCAGTTCTTC. The V call is TRBV7-7, the J call TRBJ2-1; possibly TRBD1 for D (5 bases). Germline CDR1 and CDR2: SSHAT and FNYEAQ (reference sequence). The CDR3 length is 16 residues. The full variable domain, its missing parts supplied by reference TRBV7-7 and TRBJ2-1, is GAGVSQSPRYKVTKRGQDVTLRCDPISSHATLYWYQQALGQGPEFLTYFNYEAQPDKSGLPSDRFSAERPEGSISTLTIQRTEQRDSAMYRCASSLTVRDPYNEQFFGPGTRLTVL.

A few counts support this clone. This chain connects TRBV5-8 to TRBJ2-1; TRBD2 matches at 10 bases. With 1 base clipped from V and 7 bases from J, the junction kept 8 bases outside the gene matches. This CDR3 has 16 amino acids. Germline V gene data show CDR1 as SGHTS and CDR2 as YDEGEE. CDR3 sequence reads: CASSLPSSGRINEQFF. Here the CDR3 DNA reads TGTGCCAGCAGCTTGCCCTCTAGCGGGAGAATTAATGAGCAGTTCTTC.

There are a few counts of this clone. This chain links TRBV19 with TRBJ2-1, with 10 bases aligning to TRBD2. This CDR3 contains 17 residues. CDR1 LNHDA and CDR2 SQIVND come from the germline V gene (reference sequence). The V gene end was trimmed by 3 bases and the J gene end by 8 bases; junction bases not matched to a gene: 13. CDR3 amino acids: CASSMGSGRAYGDEQFF. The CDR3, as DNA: TGTGCCAGTAGTATGGGAAGCGGGAGGGCCTATGGGGATGAGCAGTTCTTC.